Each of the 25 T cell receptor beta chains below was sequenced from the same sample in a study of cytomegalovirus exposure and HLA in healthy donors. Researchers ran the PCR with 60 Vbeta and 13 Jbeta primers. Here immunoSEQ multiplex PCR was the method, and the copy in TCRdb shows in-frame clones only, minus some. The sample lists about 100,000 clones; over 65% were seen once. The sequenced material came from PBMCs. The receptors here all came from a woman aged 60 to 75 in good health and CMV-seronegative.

CDR3 in amino acids: CASSSDRAMNTEAFF. The DNA for the CDR3 is TGTGCCAGCAGCTCCGACAGGGCAATGAACACTGAAGCTTTCTTT. This rearrangement joins TRBV7-9 to TRBJ1-1; 7 bases map to TRBD1. Losses at the gene ends were 4 bases for V and 0 bases for J; bases not matched to a gene: 5. Germline V CDR1 and CDR2: SEHNR, FQNEAQ (reference sequence). CDR3 size: 15 residues.

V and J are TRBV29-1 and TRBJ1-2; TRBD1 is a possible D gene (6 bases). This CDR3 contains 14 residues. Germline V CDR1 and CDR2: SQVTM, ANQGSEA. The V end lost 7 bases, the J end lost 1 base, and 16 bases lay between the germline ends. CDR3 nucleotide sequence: TGCAGCGCCTGGGACACCATCCATAACTATGGCTACACCTTC. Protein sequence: CSAWDTIHNYGYTF.

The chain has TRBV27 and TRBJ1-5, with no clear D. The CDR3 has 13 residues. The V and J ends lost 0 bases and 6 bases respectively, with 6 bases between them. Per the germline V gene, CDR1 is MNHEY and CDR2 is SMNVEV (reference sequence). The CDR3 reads CASSLSAGQPQHF. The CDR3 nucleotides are TGTGCCAGCAGTTTATCGGCGGGTCAGCCCCAGCATTTT.

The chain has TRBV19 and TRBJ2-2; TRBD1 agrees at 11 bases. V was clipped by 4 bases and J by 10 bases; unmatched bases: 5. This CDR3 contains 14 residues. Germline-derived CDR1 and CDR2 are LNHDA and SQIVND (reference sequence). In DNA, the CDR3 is TGTGCCAGTAGTAGGGACAGGGGGGAACCGGAGCTGTTTTTT. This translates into CASSRDRGEPELFF. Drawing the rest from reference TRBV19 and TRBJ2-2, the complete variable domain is DGGITQSPKYLFRKEGQNVTLSCEQNLNHDAMYWYRQDPGQGLRLIYYSQIVNDFQKGDIAEGYSVSREKKESFPLTVTSAQKNPTAFYLCASSRDRGEPELFFGEGSRLTVL.

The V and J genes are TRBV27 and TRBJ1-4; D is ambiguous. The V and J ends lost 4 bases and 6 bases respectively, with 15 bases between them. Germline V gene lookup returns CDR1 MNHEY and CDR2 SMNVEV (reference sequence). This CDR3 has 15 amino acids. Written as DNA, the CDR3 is TGTGCCAGCAGTTCCGGGAGTCCGAGTTATGAAAAACTGTTTTTT. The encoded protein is CASSSGSPSYEKLFF.

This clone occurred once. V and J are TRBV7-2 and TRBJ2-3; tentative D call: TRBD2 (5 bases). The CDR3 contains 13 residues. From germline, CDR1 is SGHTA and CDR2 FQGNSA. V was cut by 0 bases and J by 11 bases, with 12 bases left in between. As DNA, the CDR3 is TGTGCCAGCAGCTTAGCGGCGGGTGAAGGGCAGTATTTT. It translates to CASSLAAGEGQYF.

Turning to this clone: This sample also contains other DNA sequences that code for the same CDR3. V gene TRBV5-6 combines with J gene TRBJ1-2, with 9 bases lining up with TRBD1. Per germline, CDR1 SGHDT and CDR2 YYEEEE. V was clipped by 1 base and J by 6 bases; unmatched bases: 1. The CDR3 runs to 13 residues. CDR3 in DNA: TGTGCCAGCAGCTTGCGACAGGGGGATGGCTACACCTTC. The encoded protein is CASSLRQGDGYTF.

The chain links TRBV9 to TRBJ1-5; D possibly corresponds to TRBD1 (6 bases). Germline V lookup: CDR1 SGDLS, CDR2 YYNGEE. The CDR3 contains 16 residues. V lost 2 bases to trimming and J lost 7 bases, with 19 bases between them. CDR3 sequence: CASSVEGGEVGQPQHF. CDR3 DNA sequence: TGTGCCAGCAGCGTGGAGGGGGGGGAAGTTGGGCAGCCCCAGCATTTT.

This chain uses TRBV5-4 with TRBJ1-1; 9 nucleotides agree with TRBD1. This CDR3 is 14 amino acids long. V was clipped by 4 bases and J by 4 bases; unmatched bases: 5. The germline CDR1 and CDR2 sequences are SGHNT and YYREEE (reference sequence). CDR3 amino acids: CASSPRDRATEAFF. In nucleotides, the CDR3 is TGTGCCAGCAGCCCTAGGGACAGGGCCACTGAAGCTTTCTTT.

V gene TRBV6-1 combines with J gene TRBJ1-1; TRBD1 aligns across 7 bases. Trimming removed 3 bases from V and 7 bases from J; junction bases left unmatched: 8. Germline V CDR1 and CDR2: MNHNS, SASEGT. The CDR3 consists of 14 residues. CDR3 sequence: CASSEQGQTNEAFF. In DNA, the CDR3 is TGTGCCAGCAGTGAGCAGGGACAGACTAATGAAGCTTTCTTT.

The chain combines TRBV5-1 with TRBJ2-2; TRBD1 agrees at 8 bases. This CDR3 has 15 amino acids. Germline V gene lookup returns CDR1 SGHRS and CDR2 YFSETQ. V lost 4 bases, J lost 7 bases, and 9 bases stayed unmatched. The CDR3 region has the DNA TGCGCCAGCAGCCTCAGGGGGCCCCAAGGCGGGGAGCTGTTTTTT. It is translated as CASSLRGPQGGELFF. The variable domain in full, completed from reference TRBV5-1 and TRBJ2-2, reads KAGVTQTPRYLIKTRGQQVTLSCSPISGHRSVSWYQQTPGQGLQFLFEYFSETQRNKGNFPGRFSGRQFSNSRSEMNVSTLELGDSALYLCASSLRGPQGGELFFGEGSRLTVL.

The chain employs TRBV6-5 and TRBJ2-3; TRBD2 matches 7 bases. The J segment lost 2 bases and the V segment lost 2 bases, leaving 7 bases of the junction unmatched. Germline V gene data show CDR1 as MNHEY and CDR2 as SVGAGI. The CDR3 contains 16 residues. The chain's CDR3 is CASSYRGGSVTDTQYF. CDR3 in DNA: TGTGCCAGCAGTTACCGCGGGGGATCTGTCACAGATACGCAGTATTTT.

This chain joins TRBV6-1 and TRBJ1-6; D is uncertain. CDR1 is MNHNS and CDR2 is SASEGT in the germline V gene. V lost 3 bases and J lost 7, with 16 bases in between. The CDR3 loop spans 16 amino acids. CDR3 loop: CASSEMGASKNSPLHF. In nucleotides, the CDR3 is TGTGCCAGCAGTGAGATGGGAGCCAGCAAGAATTCACCCCTCCACTTT.

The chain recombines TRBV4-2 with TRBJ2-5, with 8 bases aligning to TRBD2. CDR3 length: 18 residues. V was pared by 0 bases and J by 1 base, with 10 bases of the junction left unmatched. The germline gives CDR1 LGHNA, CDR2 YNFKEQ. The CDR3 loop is CASSQDGSSGARQETQYF. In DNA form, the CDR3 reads TGTGCCAGCAGCCAAGATGGTAGTAGCGGGGCACGCCAAGAGACCCAGTACTTC.

The CDR3 reads CASSAFLSAYEQYF. The CDR3 DNA reads as TGTGCCAGCAGCGCCTTTCTTAGCGCCTACGAGCAGTACTTC. This chain joins TRBV9 and TRBJ2-7; D is possibly TRBD2 (5 bases). Germline loops: CDR1 SGDLS, CDR2 YYNGEE. V dropped 3 bases and J dropped 2 bases, with 12 bases sitting between them. The CDR3 loop spans 14 amino acids.

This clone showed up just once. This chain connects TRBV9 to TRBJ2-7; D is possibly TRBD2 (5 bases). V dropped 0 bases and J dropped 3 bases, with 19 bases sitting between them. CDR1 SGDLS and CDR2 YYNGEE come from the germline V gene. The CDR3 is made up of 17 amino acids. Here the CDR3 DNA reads TGTGCCAGCAGCGTAGGGATAGCGTCCCTCGGGGTCTACGAGCAGTACTTC. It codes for CASSVGIASLGVYEQYF.

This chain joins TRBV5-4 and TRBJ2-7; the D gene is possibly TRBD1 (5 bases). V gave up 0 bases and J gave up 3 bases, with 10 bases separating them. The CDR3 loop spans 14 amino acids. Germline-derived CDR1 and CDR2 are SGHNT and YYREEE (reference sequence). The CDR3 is CASSLGQMDYEQYF. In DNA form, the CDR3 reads TGTGCCAGCAGCTTGGGACAGATGGACTACGAGCAGTACTTC.

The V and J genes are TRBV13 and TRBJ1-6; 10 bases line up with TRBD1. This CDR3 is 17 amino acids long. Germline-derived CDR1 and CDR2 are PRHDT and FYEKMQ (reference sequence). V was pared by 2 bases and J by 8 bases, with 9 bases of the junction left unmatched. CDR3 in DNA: TGTGCCAGCAGCTTATTAGGACAGGGGGTCTTGGATTCACCCCTCCACTTT. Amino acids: CASSLLGQGVLDSPLHF.

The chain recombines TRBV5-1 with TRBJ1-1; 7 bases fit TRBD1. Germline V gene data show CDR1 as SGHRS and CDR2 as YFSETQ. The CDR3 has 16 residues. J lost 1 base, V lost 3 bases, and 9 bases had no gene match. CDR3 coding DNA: TGCGCCAGCAGCTGGAATACAGGGGCCAGGAACACTGAAGCTTTCTTT. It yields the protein CASSWNTGARNTEAFF.

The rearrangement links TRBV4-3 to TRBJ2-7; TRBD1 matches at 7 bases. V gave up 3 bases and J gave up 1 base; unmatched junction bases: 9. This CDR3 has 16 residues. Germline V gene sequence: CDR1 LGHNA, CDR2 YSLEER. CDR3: CASSQVTGNPSYEQYF. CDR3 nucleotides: TGCGCCAGCAGCCAGGTGACAGGGAACCCTTCCTACGAGCAGTACTTC.

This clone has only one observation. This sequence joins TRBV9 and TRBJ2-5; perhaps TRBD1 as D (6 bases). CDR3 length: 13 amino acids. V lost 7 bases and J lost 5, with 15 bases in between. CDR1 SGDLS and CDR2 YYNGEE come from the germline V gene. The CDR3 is CASGQRDPETQYF. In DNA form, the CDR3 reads TGTGCCAGCGGACAGAGGGACCCGGAGACCCAGTACTTC.

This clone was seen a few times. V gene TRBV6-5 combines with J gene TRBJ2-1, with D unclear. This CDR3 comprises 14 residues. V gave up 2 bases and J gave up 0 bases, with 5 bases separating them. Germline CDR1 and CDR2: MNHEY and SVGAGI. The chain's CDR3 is CASSYSRSYNEQFF. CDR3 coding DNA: TGTGCCAGCAGTTACAGCCGCTCCTACAATGAGCAGTTCTTC.

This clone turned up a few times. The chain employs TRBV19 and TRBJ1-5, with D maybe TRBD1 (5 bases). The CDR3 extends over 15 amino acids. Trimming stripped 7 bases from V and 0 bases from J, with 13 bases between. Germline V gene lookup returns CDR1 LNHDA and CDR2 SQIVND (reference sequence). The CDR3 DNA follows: TGTGCCAGTAAGGAGGGACCCTATAGCAATCAGCCCCAGCATTTT. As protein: CASKEGPYSNQPQHF.

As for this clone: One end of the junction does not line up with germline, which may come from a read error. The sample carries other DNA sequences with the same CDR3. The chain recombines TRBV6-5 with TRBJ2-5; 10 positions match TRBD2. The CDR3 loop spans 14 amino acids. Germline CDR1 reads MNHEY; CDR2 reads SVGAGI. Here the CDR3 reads CASSYSASGSPQYF. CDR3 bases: TGTGCCAGCAGTTACTCGGCTAGCGGGAGTCCCCAATACTTC.

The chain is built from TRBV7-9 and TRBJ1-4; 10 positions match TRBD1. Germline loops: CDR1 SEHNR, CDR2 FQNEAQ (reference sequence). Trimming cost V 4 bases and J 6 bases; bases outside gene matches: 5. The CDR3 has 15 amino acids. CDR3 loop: CASSYRTGGDEKLFF. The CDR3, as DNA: TGTGCCAGCAGCTACAGGACAGGGGGGGATGAAAAACTGTTTTTT.